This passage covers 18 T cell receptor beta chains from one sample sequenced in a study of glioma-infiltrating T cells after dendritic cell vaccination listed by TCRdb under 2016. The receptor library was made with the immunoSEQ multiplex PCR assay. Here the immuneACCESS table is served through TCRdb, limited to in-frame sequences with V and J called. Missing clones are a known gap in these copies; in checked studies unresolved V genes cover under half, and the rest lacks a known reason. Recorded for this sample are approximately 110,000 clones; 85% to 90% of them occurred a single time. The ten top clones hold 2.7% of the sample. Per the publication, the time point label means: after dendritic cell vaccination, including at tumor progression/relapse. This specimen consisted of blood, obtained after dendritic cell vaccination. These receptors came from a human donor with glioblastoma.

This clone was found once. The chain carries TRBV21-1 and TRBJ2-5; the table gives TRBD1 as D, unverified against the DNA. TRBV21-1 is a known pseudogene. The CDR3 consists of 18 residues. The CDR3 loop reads CASQRKLAGGKLQETQYF. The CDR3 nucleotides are TGTGCCAGCCAAAGGAAGTTGGCAGGGGGTAAATTACAAGAGACCCAGTACTTC.

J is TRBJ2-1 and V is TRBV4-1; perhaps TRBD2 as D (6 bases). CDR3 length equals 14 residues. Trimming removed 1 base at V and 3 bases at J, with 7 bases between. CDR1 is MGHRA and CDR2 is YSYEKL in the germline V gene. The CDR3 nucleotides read TGCGCCAGCAGCCAAGGGACTATCTACAATGAGCAGTTCTTC. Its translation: CASSQGTIYNEQFF.

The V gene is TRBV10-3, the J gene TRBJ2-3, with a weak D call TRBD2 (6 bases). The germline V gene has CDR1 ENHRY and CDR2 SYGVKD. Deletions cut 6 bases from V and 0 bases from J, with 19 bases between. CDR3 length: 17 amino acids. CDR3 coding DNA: TGTGCCATCAGGATCGACAATAGCGGCTCTAGCACAGATACGCAGTATTTT. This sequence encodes CAIRIDNSGSSTDTQYF.

CDR3 DNA sequence: TGTGCCAGCAAGACTAGCGCGGGCACAGATACGCAGTATTTT. Residues: CASKTSAGTDTQYF. The chain has TRBV7-3 and TRBJ2-3, with 8 bases aligning to TRBD2. Trimming removed 7 bases from V and 1 base from J; junction bases left unmatched: 4. Germline CDR1 and CDR2: SGHTA and FQGTGA. The CDR3 is made up of 14 amino acids.

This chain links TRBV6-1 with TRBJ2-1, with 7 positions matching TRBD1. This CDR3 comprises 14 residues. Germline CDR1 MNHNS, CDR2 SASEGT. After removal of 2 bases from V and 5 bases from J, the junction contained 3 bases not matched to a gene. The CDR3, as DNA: TGTGCCAGCAGTGAAATGACAGGGCACAATGAGCAGTTCTTC. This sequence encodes CASSEMTGHNEQFF.

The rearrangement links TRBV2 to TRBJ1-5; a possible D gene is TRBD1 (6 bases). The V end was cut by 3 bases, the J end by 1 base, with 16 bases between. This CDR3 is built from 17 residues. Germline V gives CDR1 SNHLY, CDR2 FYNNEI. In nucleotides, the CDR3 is TGTGCCAGCAGTGATTCCAGGGGCACTTTGAGCAATCAGCCCCAGCATTTT. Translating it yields CASSDSRGTLSNQPQHF.

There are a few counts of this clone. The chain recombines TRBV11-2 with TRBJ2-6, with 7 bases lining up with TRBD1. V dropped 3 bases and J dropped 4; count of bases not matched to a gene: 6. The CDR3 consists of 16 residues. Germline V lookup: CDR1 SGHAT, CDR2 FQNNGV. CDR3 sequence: CASSLYRGSGANVLTF. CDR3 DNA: TGTGCCAGCAGCTTGTACAGGGGCTCGGGGGCCAACGTCCTGACTTTC.

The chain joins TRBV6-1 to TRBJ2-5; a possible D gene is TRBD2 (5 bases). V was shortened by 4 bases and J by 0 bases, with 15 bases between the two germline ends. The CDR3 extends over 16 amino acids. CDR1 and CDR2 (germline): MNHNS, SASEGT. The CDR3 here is CASSALALSYQETQYF. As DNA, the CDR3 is TGTGCCAGCAGTGCCTTAGCGCTTTCGTACCAAGAGACCCAGTACTTC.

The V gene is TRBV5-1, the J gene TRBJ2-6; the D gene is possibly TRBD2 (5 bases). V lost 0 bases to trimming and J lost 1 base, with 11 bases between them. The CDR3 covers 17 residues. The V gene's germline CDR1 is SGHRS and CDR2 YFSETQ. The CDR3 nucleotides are TGCGCCAGCAGCTTGGAGGGCCGGGGATCTGGGGCCAACGTCCTGACTTTC. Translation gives CASSLEGRGSGANVLTF.

CDR3 amino acids: CASSVASQGGNEQFF. The CDR3 DNA is TGTGCCAGCAGCGTAGCCTCACAGGGCGGCAATGAGCAGTTCTTC. The chain recombines TRBV9 with TRBJ2-1; D possibly corresponds to TRBD1 (6 bases). CDR3 length: 15 amino acids. Trimming took off 0 bases at V and 6 bases at J, with 13 bases between the two ends. Germline V lookup: CDR1 SGDLS, CDR2 YYNGEE.

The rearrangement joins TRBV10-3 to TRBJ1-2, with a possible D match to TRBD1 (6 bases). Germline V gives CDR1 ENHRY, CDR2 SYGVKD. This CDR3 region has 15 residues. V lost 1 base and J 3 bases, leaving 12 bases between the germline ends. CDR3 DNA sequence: TGTGCCATCAGTGAGTGGGCAGGGGATGACTATGGCTACACCTTC. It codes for CAISEWAGDDYGYTF.

CDR3 DNA sequence: TGCGCCAGCAGCTTTCGAAGCGGGGGAAGGTACAATGAGCAGTTCTTC. It codes for CASSFRSGGRYNEQFF. This chain joins TRBV5-1 and TRBJ2-1; 8 bases line up with TRBD2. The V and J ends lost 2 bases and 4 bases, in that order; junction bases with no gene match: 8. CDR1 is SGHRS and CDR2 is YFSETQ in the germline V gene. This CDR3 spans 16 amino acids.

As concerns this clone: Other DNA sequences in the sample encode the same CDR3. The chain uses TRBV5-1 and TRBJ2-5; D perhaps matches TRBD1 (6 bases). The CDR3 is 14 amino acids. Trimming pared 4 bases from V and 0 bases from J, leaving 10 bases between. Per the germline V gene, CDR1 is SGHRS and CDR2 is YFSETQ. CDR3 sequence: CASSGQGNQETQYF. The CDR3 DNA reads TGCGCCAGCAGCGGGCAGGGGAACCAAGAGACCCAGTACTTC.

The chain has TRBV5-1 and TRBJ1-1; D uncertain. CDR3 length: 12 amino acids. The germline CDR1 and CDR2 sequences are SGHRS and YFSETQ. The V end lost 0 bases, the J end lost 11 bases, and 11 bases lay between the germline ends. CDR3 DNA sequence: TGCGCCAGCAGCTTGGAGGGCGGGCTGGCTTTCTTT. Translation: CASSLEGGLAFF.

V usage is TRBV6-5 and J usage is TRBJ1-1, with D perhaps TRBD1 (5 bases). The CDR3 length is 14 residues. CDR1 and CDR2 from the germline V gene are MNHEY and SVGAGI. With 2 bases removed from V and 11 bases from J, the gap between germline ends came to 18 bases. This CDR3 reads CASSYGIQGGGAFF. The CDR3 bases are TGTGCCAGCAGTTACGGGATCCAGGGAGGTGGTGCTTTCTTT.

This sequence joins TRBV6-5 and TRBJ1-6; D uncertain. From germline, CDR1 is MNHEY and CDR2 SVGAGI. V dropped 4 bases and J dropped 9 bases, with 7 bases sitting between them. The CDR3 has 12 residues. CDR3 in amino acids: CASSSSGSPLHF. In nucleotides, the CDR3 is TGTGCCAGCAGTTCCAGTGGTTCACCCCTCCACTTT.

CDR3: CASRPTALNTEAFF. As DNA, the CDR3 is TGTGCCAGCAGACCGACAGCTTTGAACACTGAAGCTTTCTTT. The rearrangement links TRBV27 to TRBJ1-1; D is perhaps TRBD1 (5 bases). V was cut by 6 bases and J by 0 bases, with 11 bases left in between. The CDR3 consists of 14 residues. From germline, CDR1 is MNHEY and CDR2 SMNVEV (reference sequence).

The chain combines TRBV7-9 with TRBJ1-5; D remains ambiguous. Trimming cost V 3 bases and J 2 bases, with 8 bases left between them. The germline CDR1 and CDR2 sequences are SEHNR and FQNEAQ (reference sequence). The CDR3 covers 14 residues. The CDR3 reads CASSLGSGNQPQHF. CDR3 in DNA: TGTGCCAGCAGCTTGGGCAGTGGCAATCAGCCCCAGCATTTT.